This T cell receptor beta chain was identified during a study of blood T cell repertoires in COVID-19. V was clipped by 8 bases and J by 1 base, with 14 bases between them. Germline V CDR1 and CDR2: MNHEY, SMNVEV (reference sequence). The CDR3 totals 14 residues. Profiled with immunoSEQ multiplex PCR; TCRdb holds only in-frame clones, not every one. Of 120,000 or so clones in the sample, roughly 72% were seen once. The material sequenced was peripheral blood. This receptor was identified in a man aged 55-75 years with acute or convalescent COVID-19. The V gene is TRBV27, the J gene TRBJ1-1; D is unresolved. Written as DNA, the CDR3 is TGTGCCAGCGGCCGACGGACTAAGAACACTGAAGCTTTCTTT. Protein sequence: CASGRRTKNTEAFF.